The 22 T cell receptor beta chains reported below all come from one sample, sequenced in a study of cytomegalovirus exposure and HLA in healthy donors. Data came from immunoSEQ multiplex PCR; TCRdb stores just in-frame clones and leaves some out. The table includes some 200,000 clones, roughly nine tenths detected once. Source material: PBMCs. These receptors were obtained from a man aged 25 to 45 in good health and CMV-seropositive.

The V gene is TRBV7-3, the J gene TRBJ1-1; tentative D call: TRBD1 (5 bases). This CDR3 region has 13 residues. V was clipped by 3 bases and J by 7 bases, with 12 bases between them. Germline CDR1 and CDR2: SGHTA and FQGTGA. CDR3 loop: CASSFRDGNEAFF. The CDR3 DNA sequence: TGTGCCAGCAGCTTTCGGGACGGGAATGAAGCTTTCTTT.

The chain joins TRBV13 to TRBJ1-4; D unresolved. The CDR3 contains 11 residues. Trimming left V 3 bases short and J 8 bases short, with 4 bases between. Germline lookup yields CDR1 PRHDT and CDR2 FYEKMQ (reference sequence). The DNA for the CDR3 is TGTGCCAGCAGCTTTGGAGAAAAACTGTTTTTT. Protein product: CASSFGEKLFF.

CDR3 in amino acids: CASSPRGGPRETQYF. The CDR3 DNA reads TGTGCCAGCAGCCCCCGAGGAGGGCCCCGAGAGACCCAGTACTTC. This chain joins TRBV6-5 and TRBJ2-5; D possibly corresponds to TRBD2 (6 bases). CDR3 length: 15 amino acids. Germline V gene lookup returns CDR1 MNHEY and CDR2 SVGAGI. V lost 6 bases to trimming and J lost 4 bases, with 18 bases between them.

The CDR3 coding sequence is TGTGCCAGCAGTCCCGGTTCTACTGGAAACACCATATATTTT. This encodes CASSPGSTGNTIYF. The V and J genes are TRBV27 and TRBJ1-3; no clear D gene. The CDR3 loop spans 14 amino acids. The V and J ends lost 5 bases and 2 bases respectively, with 10 bases between them. Germline CDR1 and CDR2: MNHEY and SMNVEV (reference sequence).

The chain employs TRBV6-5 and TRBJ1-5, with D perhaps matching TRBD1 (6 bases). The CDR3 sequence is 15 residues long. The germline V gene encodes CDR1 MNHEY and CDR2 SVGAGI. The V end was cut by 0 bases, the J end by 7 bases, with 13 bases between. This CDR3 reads CASSYSTGANQPQHF. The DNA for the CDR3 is TGTGCCAGCAGTTACTCGACGGGGGCGAACCAGCCCCAGCATTTT.

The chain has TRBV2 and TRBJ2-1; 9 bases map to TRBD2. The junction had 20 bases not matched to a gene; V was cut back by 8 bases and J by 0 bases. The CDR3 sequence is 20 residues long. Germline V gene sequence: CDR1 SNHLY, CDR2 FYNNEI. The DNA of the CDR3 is TGTGCCAGCCTGAGGAGAAGCGGGGGGCCAAGAACTTCCTCCTACAATGAGCAGTTCTTC. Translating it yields CASLRRSGGPRTSSYNEQFF.

CDR3 in amino acids: CASSPRGGRQETQYF. The DNA for the CDR3 is TGTGCCAGCAGTCCCAGGGGGGGGAGGCAAGAGACCCAGTACTTC. The rearrangement links TRBV27 to TRBJ2-5, with D perhaps given as TRBD1 or TRBD2 (7 bases each). The V end lost 5 bases, the J end lost 2 bases, and 15 bases lay between the germline ends. The germline CDR1 and CDR2 sequences are MNHEY and SMNVEV (reference sequence). The CDR3 extends over 15 amino acids.

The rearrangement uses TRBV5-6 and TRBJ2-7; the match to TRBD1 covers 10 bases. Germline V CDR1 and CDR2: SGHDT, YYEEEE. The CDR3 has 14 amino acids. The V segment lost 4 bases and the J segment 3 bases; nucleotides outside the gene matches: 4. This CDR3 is CASSPGTGVYEQYF. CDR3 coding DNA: TGTGCCAGCAGCCCGGGGACAGGGGTCTACGAGCAGTACTTC.

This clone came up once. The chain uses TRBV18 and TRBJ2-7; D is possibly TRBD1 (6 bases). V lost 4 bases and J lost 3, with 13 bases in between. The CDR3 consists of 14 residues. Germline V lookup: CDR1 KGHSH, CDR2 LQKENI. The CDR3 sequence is CASSRWTAYYEQYF. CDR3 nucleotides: TGTGCCAGCTCACGATGGACAGCTTACTACGAGCAGTACTTC.

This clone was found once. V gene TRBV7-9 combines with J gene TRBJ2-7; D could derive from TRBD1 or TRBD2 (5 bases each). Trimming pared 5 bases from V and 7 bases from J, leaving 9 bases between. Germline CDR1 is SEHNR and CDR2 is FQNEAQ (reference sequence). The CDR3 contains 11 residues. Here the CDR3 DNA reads TGTGCCAGCAGCCTAGGGACGGAGCAGTACTTC. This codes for CASSLGTEQYF.

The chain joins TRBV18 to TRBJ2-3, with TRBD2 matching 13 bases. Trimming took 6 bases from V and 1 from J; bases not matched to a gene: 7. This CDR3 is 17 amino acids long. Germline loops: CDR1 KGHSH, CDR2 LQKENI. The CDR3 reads CASSHRLAGGRTDTQYF. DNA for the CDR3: TGTGCCAGCTCCCATCGACTAGCGGGAGGACGCACAGATACGCAGTATTTT.

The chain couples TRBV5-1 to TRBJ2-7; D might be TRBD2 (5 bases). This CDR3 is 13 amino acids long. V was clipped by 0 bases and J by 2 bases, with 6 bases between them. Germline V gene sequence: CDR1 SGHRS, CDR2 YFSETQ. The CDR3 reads CASSLGLTYEQYF. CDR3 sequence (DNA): TGCGCCAGCAGCTTGGGACTAACCTACGAGCAGTACTTC.

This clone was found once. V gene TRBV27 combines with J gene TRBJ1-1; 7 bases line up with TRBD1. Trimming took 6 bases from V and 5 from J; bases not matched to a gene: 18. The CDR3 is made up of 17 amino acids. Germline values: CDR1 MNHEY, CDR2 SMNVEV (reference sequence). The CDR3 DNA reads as TGTGCCAGCAGCGCCTCCCCAGGGGGGGGCGCGGGGACTGAAGCTTTCTTT. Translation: CASSASPGGGAGTEAFF.

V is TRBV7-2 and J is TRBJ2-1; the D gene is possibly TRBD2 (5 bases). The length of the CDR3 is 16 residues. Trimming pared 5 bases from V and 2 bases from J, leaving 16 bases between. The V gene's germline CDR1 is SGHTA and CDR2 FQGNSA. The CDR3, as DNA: TGTGCCAGCAGCCTCTACCGGGGTCCGACCTACAATGAGCAGTTCTTC. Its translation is CASSLYRGPTYNEQFF.

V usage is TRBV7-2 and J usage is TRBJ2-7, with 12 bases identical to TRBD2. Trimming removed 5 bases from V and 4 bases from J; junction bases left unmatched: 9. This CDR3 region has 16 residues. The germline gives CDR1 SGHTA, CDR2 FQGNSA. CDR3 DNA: TGTGCCAGCAGCACCAGGACTAGCGGGGTTCATTACGAGCAGTACTTC. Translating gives CASSTRTSGVHYEQYF.

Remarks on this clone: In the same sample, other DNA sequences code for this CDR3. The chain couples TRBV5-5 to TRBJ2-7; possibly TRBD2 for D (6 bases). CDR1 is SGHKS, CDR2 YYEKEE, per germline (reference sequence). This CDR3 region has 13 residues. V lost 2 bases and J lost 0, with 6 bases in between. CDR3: CASSFGGSYEQYF. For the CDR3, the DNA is TGTGCCAGCAGCTTCGGGGGCTCCTACGAGCAGTACTTC.

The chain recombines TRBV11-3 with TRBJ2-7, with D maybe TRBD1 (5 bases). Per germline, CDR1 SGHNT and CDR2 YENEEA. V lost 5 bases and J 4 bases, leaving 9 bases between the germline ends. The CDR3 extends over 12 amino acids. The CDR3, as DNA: TGTGCCAGCAGCCAGACAGCTTACGAGCAGTACTTC. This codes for CASSQTAYEQYF.

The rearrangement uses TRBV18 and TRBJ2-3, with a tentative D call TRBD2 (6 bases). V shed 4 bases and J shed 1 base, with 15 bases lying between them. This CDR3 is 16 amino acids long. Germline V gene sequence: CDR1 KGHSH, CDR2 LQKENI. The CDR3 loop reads CASSLTGTLGTDTQYF. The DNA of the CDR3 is TGTGCCAGCTCACTTACCGGGACTTTAGGCACAGATACGCAGTATTTT. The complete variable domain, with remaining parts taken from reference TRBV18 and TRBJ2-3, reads NAGVMQNPRHLVRRRGQEARLRCSPMKGHSHVYWYRQLPEEGLKFMVYLQKENIIDESGMPKERFSAEFPKEGPSILRIQQVVRGDSAAYFCASSLTGTLGTDTQYFGPGTRLTVL.

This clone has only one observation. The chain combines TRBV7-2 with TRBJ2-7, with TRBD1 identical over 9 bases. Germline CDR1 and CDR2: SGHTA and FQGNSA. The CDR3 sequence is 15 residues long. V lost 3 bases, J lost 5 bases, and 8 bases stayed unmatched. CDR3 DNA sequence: TGTGCCAGCAGCTTTCCGGGACAGGGTGTGCACGAGCAGTACTTC. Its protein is CASSFPGQGVHEQYF.

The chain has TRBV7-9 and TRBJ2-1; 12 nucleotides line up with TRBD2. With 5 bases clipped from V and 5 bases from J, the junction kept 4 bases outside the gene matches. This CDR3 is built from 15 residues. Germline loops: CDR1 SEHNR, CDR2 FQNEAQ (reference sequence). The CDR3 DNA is TGTGCCAGCAGCCTCTGGACTAGCGGGGACAATGAGCAGTTCTTC. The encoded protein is CASSLWTSGDNEQFF.

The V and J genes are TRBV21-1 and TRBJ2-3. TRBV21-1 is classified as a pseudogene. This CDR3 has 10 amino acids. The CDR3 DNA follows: TGTGCCAGCAGCAAGGATACGCAGTATTTT. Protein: CASSKDTQYF.

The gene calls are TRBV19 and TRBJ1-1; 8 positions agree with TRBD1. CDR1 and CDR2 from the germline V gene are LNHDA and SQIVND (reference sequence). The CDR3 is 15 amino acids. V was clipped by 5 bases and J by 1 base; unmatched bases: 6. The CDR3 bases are TGTGCCAGTAGTCAGGCAGGGGGCAGGAACACTGAAGCTTTCTTT. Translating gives CASSQAGGRNTEAFF.